This T cell receptor beta chain was sequenced in a study of shared clonotypes between healthy human individuals. In the study overall: Researchers drew samples from two women and a few men aged 18 to 49. General observations from the study: Non-shared clonotypes showed lower generation probabilities than clonotypes common to all four donors.

As for this clone: Its specificity is not known.

This CDR3 region has 10 residues. The germline V gene encodes CDR1 LNHDA and CDR2 SQIVND (reference sequence). V lost 10 bases and J 8 bases, leaving 10 bases between the germline ends. This table comes from immunoSEQ multiplex PCR, and its TCRdb copy is limited to in-frame clones, with some not included. The sample lists 1.6 million or so clones; approximately 98.5% were seen once. This sequence originates from a man aged 30 to 39 in good health. The rearrangement joins TRBV19 to TRBJ2-3; D call uncertain. The sequencing sample was made of naive CD4+ T cells sorted from blood. Subset described: CD45RA+ positively selected. This CDR3 is CATSLGTQYF. As DNA, the CDR3 is TGTGCCACCTCCTTGGGTACGCAGTATTTT.